This is a list of T cell receptor beta chains from one sample in a study of T cell responses to AZD1222 COVID-19 vaccine. Data came from immunoSEQ multiplex PCR; TCRdb stores just in-frame clones and leaves some out. The sample has about 140,000 clones; 90% to 95% are singletons. The specimen comprised peripheral blood, sampled 28 days after the second AZD1222 dose. Every receptor here comes from an adult who received the AZD1222 COVID-19 vaccine. CDR3s include the opening cysteine and the closing phenylalanine or tryptophan. A D gene is named only where the DNA matches it firmly. A row's size may be missing; if present it is once, few, many or a size class.

V	D	J	size	DNA	CDR3
TRBV5-4	NA	TRBJ1-1	NA	TGTGCCAGCAGCTCAAAACGGGAATTGGGCACTGAAGCTTTCTTT	CASSSKRELGTEAFF
TRBV18	TRBD1	TRBJ1-6	NA	TGTGGGTCCGGGACAGGAAATTCACCCCTCCACTTT	CGSGTGNSPLHF
TRBV6-5	TRBD1	TRBJ1-5	few	TGTGCCAGCAGCGGCGGGACAGGGAATCAGCCCCAGCATTTT	CASSGGTGNQPQHF
TRBV18	NA	TRBJ2-5	NA	TGTGCCAGCTCTTTGTCACTTAAGGAGACCCAGTACTTC	CASSLSLKETQYF
TRBV9	TRBD1	TRBJ1-2	once	TGTGCCAGCAGCCGGGACAGTGACACCTATGGCTACACCTTC	CASSRDSDTYGYTF
TRBV5-4	NA	TRBJ2-7	NA	TGTGCCAGCAGCGCCAGGGGCGAGCAGTACTTC	CASSARGEQYF
TRBV5-4	TRBD2	TRBJ2-5	NA	TGTGCCAGCAGCTTGGCGGGGGGGCGGGAGACCCAGTACTTC	CASSLAGGRETQYF
TRBV6-5	NA	TRBJ1-2	NA	TGTGCCAGCAAATCCTTCCAGCCTAATGTCTACACCTTC	CASKSFQPNVYTF
TRBV29-1	NA	TRBJ2-7	NA	TGCAGCGTTGAAGATCTCGGCTACGAGCAGTACTTC	CSVEDLGYEQYF
TRBV7-2	NA	TRBJ1-6	NA	TGTGCCAGCAGCCCGCGGGACGCGAATTCACCCCTCCACTTT	CASSPRDANSPLHF
TRBV27	NA	TRBJ1-2	once	TGTGCCAGCAGTTTAGTCAACACCGTGCCCTATGGCTACACCTTC	CASSLVNTVPYGYTF
TRBV9	NA	TRBJ2-1	NA	TGTGCCAGCAGCAATCCTTTCAATGAGCAGTTCTTC	CASSNPFNEQFF
TRBV2	TRBD2	TRBJ2-1	NA	TGTGCCAGCAGACGAGTGACTAGCGCTTACAATGAGCAGTTCTTC	CASRRVTSAYNEQFF
TRBV4-3	NA	TRBJ1-1	NA	TGCGCCAGCAGCCAAGATGGGGGACACAAGAACACTGAAGCTTTCTTT	CASSQDGGHKNTEAFF
TRBV7-9	TRBD2	TRBJ2-1	NA	TGTGCCAGCGAGAGCGGGGGACCTTACAATGAGCAGTTCTTC	CASESGGPYNEQFF
TRBV15	NA	TRBJ1-5	NA	TGTGCCACCAGCAGAGGGTGGACGAGTCAGCCCCAGCATTTT	CATSRGWTSQPQHF
TRBV7-2	TRBD1	TRBJ2-7	once	TGTGCCAGCAGCATATCGGGACAGCGGGAGCAGTACTTC	CASSISGQREQYF
TRBV7-2	NA	TRBJ1-3	NA	TGTGCCAGCAGCTTAGACGGGGGGATCTCTGGAAACACCATATATTTT	CASSLDGGISGNTIYF
TRBV18	NA	TRBJ2-5	NA	TGTGCCAGCTCACCTAACGCGGAGACCCAGTACTTC	CASSPNAETQYF
TRBV4-3	NA	TRBJ1-6	NA	TGCGCCAGCAGCCAAGATCCGTACGGGACCCACAAGGGTTCACCCCTCCACTTT	CASSQDPYGTHKGSPLHF
TRBV28	NA	TRBJ1-5	NA	TGTGCCAGCAGTTTAAAGGACAATCAGCCCCAGCATTTT	CASSLKDNQPQHF
TRBV2	NA	TRBJ1-5	NA	TGTGCCAGCAGTTGGTCCCGGCAGCAGGATAGCAATCAGCCCCAGCATTTT	CASSWSRQQDSNQPQHF
TRBV12-3/TRBV12-4	NA	TRBJ1-2	few	TGTGCCAGCAGCACAGATTCAGGCTATGGCTACACCTTC	CASSTDSGYGYTF
TRBV7-3	NA	TRBJ2-3	NA	TGTGCCAGCAGCTCGGCGAGCGAAAGCACAGATACGCAGTATTTT	CASSSASESTDTQYF
TRBV19	TRBD2	TRBJ2-7	NA	TGTGCCAGTAGTTCAGCGGGAGGATACGAGCAGTACTTC	CASSSAGGYEQYF
TRBV6-5	NA	TRBJ1-4	NA	TGTGCCAGCAGGGCAGGGACACGACTTGAAAAACTGTTTTTT	CASRAGTRLEKLFF
TRBV19	TRBD1	TRBJ2-7	NA	TGTGCCAGTAGTCCCGGGACAGGGGCCTACGAGCAGTACTTC	CASSPGTGAYEQYF
TRBV29-1	NA	TRBJ2-5	NA	TGCAGCGGTGGACGTTCGGAGACCCAGTACTTC	CSGGRSETQYF
TRBV18	NA	TRBJ1-2	NA	TGTGCCAGCTCACCACCTTCCGGTAAACTCTATGGCTACACCTTC	CASSPPSGKLYGYTF
TRBV7-9	TRBD2	TRBJ2-1	NA	TGTGCCAGCAGCTCTCCCGGACTAGTCCGGGCGTACAATGAGCAGTTCTTC	CASSSPGLVRAYNEQFF
TRBV25-1	TRBD1	TRBJ1-1	NA	TGTGCCAGCAGTGAAGGTGCTGCAGGGGGCGGTACTGAAGCTTTCTTT	CASSEGAAGGGTEAFF
TRBV14	NA	TRBJ1-6	NA	TGTGCCAGCAGCCAAGTGGGTGTTTCGGGTGTGGGTTCACCCCTCCACTTT	CASSQVGVSGVGSPLHF
TRBV5-1	TRBD2	TRBJ2-3	NA	TGCGCCAGCAGCTTGGCGGGACGGGGGGGCCTCACAGATACGCAGTATTTT	CASSLAGRGGLTDTQYF
TRBV6-5	NA	TRBJ1-2	once	TGTGCCAGCGAAGGAACCGGCTATGGCTACACCTTC	CASEGTGYGYTF
TRBV6-6	NA	TRBJ1-1	NA	TGTGCCAGCAGTCCCACGCCCCTGGCTGAAGCTTTCTTT	CASSPTPLAEAFF
TRBV5-4	NA	TRBJ2-2	NA	TGTGCCAGCAGCCCGTGGACAAACACCGGGGAGCTGTTTTTT	CASSPWTNTGELFF
TRBV25-1	NA	TRBJ1-2	NA	TGTGCCAGCAGTGAAGGTCCGATCTATGGCTACACCTTC	CASSEGPIYGYTF
TRBV7-9	NA	TRBJ1-1	few	TGTGCCTCCGTCGGTCCGGGCCGTGAAGCTTTCTTT	CASVGPGREAFF
TRBV7-6	NA	TRBJ2-2	NA	TGTGCCAGCAGCCCCAGGGAAAGGGGCATAGGCCCCGGGGAGCTGTTTTTT	CASSPRERGIGPGELFF
TRBV5-1	NA	TRBJ2-7	NA	TGCGCCAGCAGCTTGTCGCCAGGGAGCAACGAGCAGTACTTC	CASSLSPGSNEQYF
TRBV18	NA	TRBJ2-3	NA	TGTGCCAGCTCACCCCGGACATTAGATACGCAGTATTTT	CASSPRTLDTQYF
TRBV6-2/TRBV6-3	TRBD2	TRBJ2-1	NA	TGTGCCAGCAGTTCCTCTCTAGCGGGATTTAACAATGAGCAGTTCTTC	CASSSSLAGFNNEQFF
TRBV12-3/TRBV12-4	NA	TRBJ2-7	NA	TGTGCCAGCAGTCACCCGTCTTCCTACGAGCAGTACTTC	CASSHPSSYEQYF
TRBV12-3/TRBV12-4	NA	TRBJ2-2	NA	TGTGCCAGCAGTCCTAGTGTCACCGGGGAGCTGTTTTTT	CASSPSVTGELFF
TRBV25-1	NA	TRBJ1-2	NA	TGTGCCAGCATAGGACTGAACTATGGCTACACCTTC	CASIGLNYGYTF
TRBV7-9	NA	TRBJ1-1	NA	TGTGCCAGCAGCTTAGTTCGGCTAACGGTGAACACTGAAGCTTTCTTT	CASSLVRLTVNTEAFF
TRBV6-5	NA	TRBJ1-1	NA	TGTGCCAGCAGCCAAAACCATTGGGCGCCAGCTTTCTTT	CASSQNHWAPAFF
TRBV7-2	NA	TRBJ2-7	NA	TGTGCCAGCAGCTTAGAACCCGCTCAGGGGCAGTACTTC	CASSLEPAQGQYF
TRBV11-1	NA	TRBJ1-1	few	TGTGCCAGCAGCTCACAGGGAGAGAACACTGAAGCTTTCTTT	CASSSQGENTEAFF
TRBV6-1	NA	TRBJ1-5	NA	TGTGCCAGCAGTGAAGACCCCGCTGTGCGGGCCCGTCAGCCCCAGCATTTT	CASSEDPAVRARQPQHF
TRBV6-1	NA	TRBJ1-5	once	TGTGCCAGCAGTGAAGGTGGGTTTGGGCCCCAGCATTTT	CASSEGGFGPQHF
TRBV6-5	TRBD2	TRBJ2-1	NA	TGTGCCAGCAGTTACGGCCTAGCGGGAGACCATGAGCAGTTCTTC	CASSYGLAGDHEQFF
TRBV6-6	TRBD1	TRBJ1-2	NA	TGTGCCAGCAGTTACTCGGCTGGGACAGGGAATGGCTACACCTTC	CASSYSAGTGNGYTF
TRBV4-3	TRBD1	TRBJ1-6	NA	TGCGCCAGCAGCCGAGGGACAGGGAGGGAATCACCCCTCCACTTT	CASSRGTGRESPLHF
TRBV28	NA	TRBJ1-3	NA	TGTGCCAGCAGTTTAACAGGGCGTCCTCCGGGAAACACCATATATTTT	CASSLTGRPPGNTIYF